A selection of T cell receptor beta chains follows, all from one sample in a study of regulatory T cells in long-lasting Graves disease. One entry per CDR3 protein results from TCRdb running MiXCR on the multiplex PCR reads. Seen here are roughly 410,000 distinct CDR3 sequences, roughly 15% observed once, and the top ten hold about 7.6%. The same sample was also used in a study of T cells in Graves' hyperthyroidism and ophthalmopathy.

The material was peripheral blood mononuclear cells (PBMCs), obtained at new diagnosis, from a patient treated with antithyroid drugs. The receptor set was obtained from a middle-aged woman with Graves disease. Both conserved end residues are part of each CDR3. The D gene is left open where the match is weak. Some rows have no size entry. The others give once, few or many, or a class for an expanded clone.

>many|TRBV11-2|NA|TRBJ2-7
TGTGCCAGCAGCCAGCCGACAAGTGCAAGCTACGAGCAGTACTTC
CASSQPTSASYEQYF
>many|TRBV5-1|NA|TRBJ1-1
TGCGCCAGCAGCTTGGAAAGGAAGGCTGAAGCTTTCTTT
CASSLERKAEAFF
>many|TRBV24-1|NA|TRBJ2-2
TGTGCCACCAGTGACTCGAATTACGCGAACACCGGGGAGCTGTTTTTT
CATSDSNYANTGELFF
>many|TRBV9|TRBD2|TRBJ2-7
TGTGCCAGCAGCGTAGGGGCTAGCGGGTCCTACGAGCAGTACTTC
CASSVGASGSYEQYF
>many|TRBV11-3|NA|TRBJ1-1
TGTGCCAGCAGCTTGGGGGTCGGCAGTGGGACTGAAGCTTTCTTT
CASSLGVGSGTEAFF
>few|TRBV15|TRBD2|TRBJ2-1
TGTGCCACCAGCAGTGCCGGGACTAGCGTTCAATACCCCCATGAGCAGTTCTTC
CATSSAGTSVQYPHEQFF
>many|TRBV6-5|TRBD2|TRBJ2-2
TGTGCCAGCAGTTACCGACCGGGAGGAACCGGGGAGCTGTTTTTT
CASSYRPGGTGELFF
>NA|TRBV5-1|NA|TRBJ2-5
TGCGCCAGCAGCCCTAACAGGGCCCTTCCAGAGACCCAGTACTTC
CASSPNRALPETQYF
>many|TRBV28|TRBD1|TRBJ1-5
TGTGCCAGCGGGACAGATAGCAATCAGCCCCAGCATTTT
CASGTDSNQPQHF
>many|TRBV29-1|NA|TRBJ2-1
TGCAGCGTTGAAATCCAGGGTGGGGTTGAGCAGTTCTTC
CSVEIQGGVEQFF
>many|TRBV29-1|TRBD2|TRBJ2-1
TGCAGCGTTTACCCCGCCGGGACTAGCGGGCGACGCTACTACAATGAGCAGTTCTTC
CSVYPAGTSGRRYYNEQFF
>NA|TRBV29-1|NA|TRBJ2-3
TGCAGCGTCACTTTCGCAGACAGGCGCACAGATACGCAGTATTTT
CSVTFADRRTDTQYF
>NA|TRBV15|NA|TRBJ2-3
TGTGCCACCAGCAGAGGTCTGGGCACAGATACGCAGTATTTT
CATSRGLGTDTQYF
>many|TRBV3-1|TRBD1|TRBJ2-7
TGTGCCAGCAGCCAAGATCTGAGGGGACAGGTCTCCTACGAGCAGTACTTC
CASSQDLRGQVSYEQYF
>NA|TRBV9|NA|TRBJ2-1
TGTGCCAGCAGCCGGGGGGCAACTGAGCAGTTCTTC
CASSRGATEQFF
>many|TRBV27|TRBD1|TRBJ2-7
TGTGCCAGCAGCCCCCCTCCCCTCAGGGGGCTCTACGAGCAGTACTTC
CASSPPPLRGLYEQYF
>NA|TRBV6-1|NA|TRBJ2-5
TGTGCCAGCAGTGCGGGCAGCCAAGAGACCCAGTACTTC
CASSAGSQETQYF
>NA|TRBV18|TRBD2|TRBJ2-1
TGTGCCAGCTCACCGCAAACTAGCGGGTACAATGAGCAGTTCTTC
CASSPQTSGYNEQFF
>many|TRBV30|TRBD2|TRBJ2-1
TGTGCCTGGACCACGGGTGCGGGAGCCAACAATGAGCAGTTCTTC
CAWTTGAGANNEQFF
>many|TRBV29-1|NA|TRBJ2-1
TGCAGCGTTGAACTCCTAGGAGTACGGGACAATGAGCAGTTCTTC
CSVELLGVRDNEQFF
>few|TRBV4-1|NA|TRBJ1-3
TGCGCCAGCAGCCCACTAGGGTTTTCCGGAAACACCATATATTTT
CASSPLGFSGNTIYF
>many|TRBV11-2|NA|TRBJ2-7
TGTGCCAGCAGCTTAAAGTTTGACCCGGCGGCTTACGAGCAGTACTTC
CASSLKFDPAAYEQYF
>NA|TRBV18|NA|TRBJ1-2
TGTGCCAGCTCACCGGGAGGGAGCGTTAACTATGGCTACACCTTC
CASSPGGSVNYGYTF
>many|TRBV11-2|TRBD1|TRBJ1-2
TGTGCCAGCAGAGGCGGCGGGACAGAGTATGGCTACACCTTC
CASRGGGTEYGYTF
>NA|TRBV6-2/TRBV6-3|NA|TRBJ1-2
TGTGCCTCTAGTCGCTGGGGCTATGGCTACACCTTC
CASSRWGYGYTF
>NA|TRBV19|TRBD1|TRBJ1-5
TGTGCCAGTATCCGACAGGGGAATAGCAATCAGCCCCAGCATTTT
CASIRQGNSNQPQHF
>NA|TRBV11-2|NA|TRBJ2-5
TGTGCCAGCAGCTTAGGGGGCATGGGAGAGACCCAGTACTTC
CASSLGGMGETQYF
>many|TRBV12-3/TRBV12-4|NA|TRBJ2-2
TGTGCCAGCAGTATGACCCATCTGGAAAGCACCGGGGAGCTGTTTTTT
CASSMTHLESTGELFF
>many|TRBV28|NA|TRBJ1-1
TGTGCCACCCTAATAGGGGGAGGTACTGAAGCTTTCTTT
CATLIGGGTEAFF
>few|TRBV24-1|NA|TRBJ2-5
TGTGCCACCAGTGACCTAGGGAGCCAAGAGACCCAGTACTTC
CATSDLGSQETQYF
>many|TRBV24-1|NA|TRBJ2-5
TGTGCCACCAGTGATACTGAACAGGGTATCGAAGAGACCCAGTACTTC
CATSDTEQGIEETQYF